These 30 T cell receptor beta chains came from one sample sequenced in a study of response to subunit inactivated influenza vaccine. TCRdb re-called the RT-PCR reads with MiXCR, one entry per CDR3 protein. Of about 520,000 distinct CDR3 sequences in the sample, 25% were seen once. This specimen was CD4+ T cells sorted from PBMCs, taken roughly 5 days after vaccination. The receptors come from a man aged 45-65 years who received an inactivated influenza vaccine.

This clonotype was seen a single time. J is TRBJ1-5 and V is TRBV28; D is ambiguous. Between the trimmed V and J ends, which lost 6 bases and 0 bases, there was a span of 9 bases. This CDR3 is built from 14 residues. Germline V lookup: CDR1 MDHEN, CDR2 SYDVKM. The CDR3 DNA sequence: TGTGCCAGCAGAAGTGGGAATAGCAATCAGCCCCAGCATTTT. The encoded protein is CASRSGNSNQPQHF. Full variable domain (rest looked up from reference TRBV28 and TRBJ1-5): DVKVTQSSRYLVKRTGEKVFLECVQDMDHENMFWYRQDPGLGLRLIYFSYDVKMKEKGDIPEGYSVSREKKERFSLILESASTNQTSMYLCASRSGNSNQPQHFGDGTRLSIL.

This clonotype was seen once. The rearrangement joins TRBV28 to TRBJ2-7, with TRBD2 matching over 13 bases. The germline gives CDR1 MDHEN, CDR2 SYDVKM. The junction had 9 bases not matched to a gene; V was cut back by 5 bases and J by 5 bases. The CDR3 covers 16 residues. This chain's CDR3 is CASSPYGLAGVHEQYF. In nucleotides, the CDR3 is TGTGCCAGCAGTCCGTACGGACTAGCGGGAGTCCACGAGCAGTACTTC.

This clonotype was seen a few times. The chain recombines TRBV20-1 with TRBJ1-1; TRBD1 is a possible D gene (5 bases). From germline, CDR1 is DFQATT and CDR2 SNEGSKA (reference sequence). Trimming left V 2 bases short and J 1 base short, with 8 bases between. The CDR3 runs to 13 residues. CDR3 in amino acids: CSARRDGNTEAFF. The DNA for the CDR3 is TGCAGTGCTAGAAGGGACGGGAACACTGAAGCTTTCTTT.

This chain links TRBV28 with TRBJ2-1; 8 bases fit TRBD2. This CDR3 is 15 amino acids long. Germline trimming cut 4 bases from V and 8 bases from J; bases unmatched to any gene: 10. Germline V gene data show CDR1 as MDHEN and CDR2 as SYDVKM. The CDR3 sequence: CASSSLPGLEYEQFF. CDR3 nucleotide sequence: TGTGCCAGCAGTTCCCTCCCGGGACTAGAGTATGAGCAGTTCTTC.

V gene TRBV5-1 combines with J gene TRBJ2-5; no clear D. V was trimmed by 4 bases and J by 3 bases, leaving 13 bases between them. Per the germline V gene, CDR1 is SGHRS and CDR2 is YFSETQ. This CDR3 has 14 amino acids. The CDR3 nucleotides read TGCGCCAGCAGCCCCGGCGGAAGTGAAGAGACCCAGTACTTC. The encoded protein is CASSPGGSEETQYF.

With regard to this clonotype: The junction and the germline gene differ at one end; a read error may be behind it. CDR3 nucleotide sequence: TGTACCAGCAGTGTACAGGGAAGGAACGAGCAGTACTTC. As protein: CTSSVQGRNEQYF. The chain uses TRBV28 and TRBJ2-7; possibly TRBD1 for D (6 bases). This CDR3 has 13 amino acids. Germline CDR1 reads MDHEN; CDR2 reads SYDVKM. Complete variable domain (other parts from reference TRBV28 and TRBJ2-7): DVKVTQSSRYLVKRTGEKVFLECVQDMDHENMFWYRQDPGLGLRLIYFSYDVKMKEKGDIPEGYSVSREKKERFSLILESASTNQTSMYLCTSSVQGRNEQYFGPGTRLTVT.

This chain uses TRBV3-1 with TRBJ2-1; 10 bases agree with TRBD2. V shed 4 bases and J 9 bases; nucleotides not matched to a gene: 3. CDR1 LGHDT and CDR2 YNNKEL come from the germline V gene (reference sequence). The CDR3 extends over 13 amino acids. CDR3: CASSLASGSEQFF. The CDR3 DNA reads TGTGCCAGCAGCCTTGCTAGCGGGAGTGAGCAGTTCTTC.

This rearrangement joins TRBV20-1 to TRBJ2-5; 7 bases agree with TRBD2. Per the germline V gene, CDR1 is DFQATT and CDR2 is SNEGSKA (reference sequence). The CDR3 is 14 residues long. Germline trimming cut 0 bases from V and 6 bases from J; bases unmatched to any gene: 7. The CDR3 reads CSARDQRGRQTQYF. CDR3 sequence (DNA): TGCAGTGCTAGAGATCAGCGGGGTAGACAGACCCAGTACTTC.

This clonotype was seen a handful of times. The chain uses TRBV6-2 or TRBV6-3 and TRBJ2-3; 8 positions match TRBD1. The CDR3 contains 18 residues. V was pared by 2 bases and J by 5 bases, with 15 bases of the junction left unmatched. CDR1 and CDR2 from the germline V gene are MNHEY and SVGEGT. The CDR3 sequence is CASSYQPVGTGGKDTQYF. The CDR3 DNA is TGTGCCAGCAGTTACCAACCCGTCGGGACAGGAGGGAAAGATACGCAGTATTTT.

V is TRBV20-1 and J is TRBJ1-6; D uncertain. V dropped 5 bases and J dropped 4 bases, with 9 bases sitting between them. CDR3 length: 13 residues. Looked up from germline, CDR1 is DFQATT and CDR2 is SNEGSKA (reference sequence). CDR3 residues: CSAWNRYNSPLHF. The DNA for the CDR3 is TGCAGTGCTTGGAACAGATATAATTCACCCCTCCACTTT.

This clonotype was observed many times. A read error may produce the germline difference seen at one junction end. The gene calls are TRBV5-1 and TRBJ2-1; a possible D gene is TRBD1 (5 bases). Per germline, CDR1 SGHRS and CDR2 YFSETQ. This CDR3 spans 15 amino acids. CDR3 residues: CASSLGASSYNEQFF. As DNA, the CDR3 is TGTGCCAGCAGTCTTGGGGCTAGCTCCTACAATGAGCAGTTCTTC.

The CDR3: CASSLITHLSSGYRFSTDTQYF. The DNA of the CDR3 is TGTGCCAGCAGTTTAATAACCCACTTATCGTCGGGGTATCGTTTTAGCACAGATACGCAGTATTTT. This sequence joins TRBV28 and TRBJ2-3; perhaps TRBD2 as D (5 bases). The V end lost 2 bases, the J end lost 0 bases, and 30 bases lay between the germline ends. The V gene's germline CDR1 is MDHEN and CDR2 SYDVKM. The CDR3 runs to 22 residues. The full variable domain, with the rest looked up from reference TRBV28 and TRBJ2-3, is DVKVTQSSRYLVKRTGEKVFLECVQDMDHENMFWYRQDPGLGLRLIYFSYDVKMKEKGDIPEGYSVSREKKERFSLILESASTNQTSMYLCASSLITHLSSGYRFSTDTQYFGPGTRLTVL.

The chain combines TRBV20-1 with TRBJ2-7, with TRBD1 matching 8 bases. This CDR3 has 11 amino acids. With V trimmed by 1 base and J by 9 bases, 2 bases remained unmatched. The germline V gene encodes CDR1 DFQATT and CDR2 SNEGSKA (reference sequence). The CDR3 region is CSARGTGTQYF. The CDR3 nucleotides are TGCAGTGCTAGAGGGACAGGGACGCAGTACTTC.

The CDR3 DNA reads as TGTGCCAGCAGTTCCCAGTTCGGGAACACTGAAGCTTTCTTT. Translating gives CASSSQFGNTEAFF. The chain carries TRBV12-3 or TRBV12-4 and TRBJ1-1; no reliable D call. The CDR3 is made up of 14 amino acids. The V end was cut by 4 bases, the J end by 1 base, with 10 bases between.

The J gene is TRBJ2-3, the V gene TRBV28, with D perhaps matching TRBD1 (6 bases). The germline V gene has CDR1 MDHEN and CDR2 SYDVKM. V lost 5 bases and J lost 2, with 11 bases in between. The CDR3 covers 14 residues. The CDR3 sequence is CASSGQQPTDTQYF. The CDR3 region has the DNA TGTGCCAGCAGTGGACAGCAACCCACAGATACGCAGTATTTT.

This clonotype has more than one count but fewer than ten. This chain connects TRBV20-1 to TRBJ1-4; D ambiguous. Germline V gene lookup returns CDR1 DFQATT and CDR2 SNEGSKA (reference sequence). Trimming cost V 0 bases and J 7 bases, with 9 bases left between them. There are 13 residues in the CDR3. The CDR3, as DNA: TGCAGTGCTAGAGAAGCAGGTCGTGAAAAACTGTTTTTT. Its protein is CSAREAGREKLFF.

V and J are TRBV20-1 and TRBJ2-5, with 10 bases matching TRBD2. CDR1 is DFQATT, CDR2 SNEGSKA, per germline (reference sequence). This CDR3 has 15 residues. V was clipped by 6 bases and J by 5 bases; unmatched bases: 12. The CDR3 bases are TGCAGTGCCTATTACGCTAGCGGGGGCTGGGAGACCCAGTACTTC. As protein: CSAYYASGGWETQYF.

This clonotype has only a few counts. V and J are TRBV11-2 and TRBJ1-2; D call uncertain. This CDR3 region has 15 residues. Germline CDR1 reads SGHAT; CDR2 reads FQNNGV. V lost 1 base to trimming and J lost 9 bases, with 18 bases between them. The CDR3 DNA sequence: TGTGCCAGCAGCTTAGTTCGACGGATGGGATCGAGCTACACCTTC. It yields the protein CASSLVRRMGSSYTF.

This chain connects TRBV5-5 to TRBJ2-2; D is unclear. Deletions cut 4 bases from V and 6 bases from J, with 13 bases between. Germline V lookup: CDR1 SGHKS, CDR2 YYEKEE (reference sequence). The CDR3 covers 14 residues. CDR3 sequence reads: CASSTRVLAGELFF. DNA for the CDR3: TGTGCCAGCAGCACCCGGGTTCTAGCCGGGGAGCTGTTTTTT.

The V and J genes are TRBV28 and TRBJ2-5; TRBD2 matches 12 bases. V trimming: 3 bases; J trimming: 2 bases; junction bases outside the gene matches: 19. The CDR3 contains 21 residues. CDR1 and CDR2 from the germline V gene are MDHEN and SYDVKM. The CDR3 DNA is TGTGCCAGCAGTTTCCAATGGGGGTTGACTAGCGGGAGCTTAAGTCAAGAGACCCAGTACTTC. Translating gives CASSFQWGLTSGSLSQETQYF.

This sequence joins TRBV12-3 or TRBV12-4 and TRBJ1-4; D unclear. The V gene lost 6 bases and the J gene lost 3 bases, with 8 bases spanning the gap. There are 13 residues in the CDR3. The CDR3 is CASRRGANEKLFF. The CDR3, as DNA: TGTGCCAGCAGACGTGGGGCTAATGAAAAACTGTTTTTT.

This chain connects TRBV29-1 to TRBJ2-2; D perhaps matches TRBD1 (6 bases). The length of the CDR3 is 14 residues. Germline loops: CDR1 SQVTM, CDR2 ANQGSEA. The V end lost 4 bases, the J end lost 5 bases, and 14 bases lay between the germline ends. In nucleotides, the CDR3 is TGCAGCGTTGCGGGGCGGCAGGGGACCGGGGAGCTGTTTTTT. It translates to CSVAGRQGTGELFF.

In its sample, this clonotype was seen a few times. The V gene is TRBV29-1, the J gene TRBJ2-4; 7 nucleotides align to TRBD2. The junction had 3 bases not matched to a gene; V was cut back by 6 bases and J by 1 base. Per germline, CDR1 SQVTM and CDR2 ANQGSEA. The CDR3 length is 13 residues. CDR3 nucleotides: TGCAGCGTCGCCGGGGGGGCCAAAAACATTCAGTACTTC. Residues: CSVAGGAKNIQYF.

The sample holds a few counts of this clonotype. This chain links TRBV20-1 with TRBJ1-2; no definite D call. The CDR3 is 13 amino acids. Deletions cut 0 bases from V and 2 bases from J, with 7 bases between. Germline V CDR1 and CDR2: DFQATT, SNEGSKA (reference sequence). The CDR3 sequence: CSARDTPNYGYTF. CDR3 in DNA: TGCAGTGCTAGAGATACACCAAACTATGGCTACACCTTC.

The V gene is TRBV2, the J gene TRBJ2-3, with 8 bases matching TRBD2. The V segment lost 9 bases and the J segment 4 bases; nucleotides outside the gene matches: 9. The CDR3 runs 14 residues. CDR1 and CDR2 from the germline V gene are SNHLY and FYNNEI. CDR3 nucleotides: TGTGCCAGAAATAAAGCGGGGGCAGCAGATACGCAGTATTTT. Protein sequence: CARNKAGAADTQYF. The full variable domain, in which reference TRBV2 and TRBJ2-3 provide the parts outside the CDR3, is EPEVTQTPSHQVTQMGQEVILRCVPISNHLYFYWYRQILGQKVEFLVSFYNNEISEKSEIFDDQFSVERPDGSNFTLKIRSTKLEDSAMYFCARNKAGAADTQYFGPGTRLTVL.

The V gene is TRBV2, the J gene TRBJ2-3; 12 nucleotides line up with TRBD2. Germline assignment: CDR1 SNHLY and CDR2 FYNNEI. The CDR3 contains 15 residues. The V segment lost 4 bases and the J segment 5 bases; nucleotides outside the gene matches: 4. The CDR3 is CASSGLTSGRDTQYF. The CDR3 DNA sequence: TGTGCCAGCAGTGGCTTGACTAGCGGGAGAGATACGCAGTATTTT.

This chain uses TRBV7-2 with TRBJ1-6, with D uncertain. The germline CDR1 and CDR2 sequences are SGHTA and FQGNSA. The germline V and J ends were trimmed by 3 bases and 7 bases, with 7 bases remaining between them. The CDR3 spans 13 residues. The CDR3 bases are TGTGCCAGCAGCTTTACACAGAATTCACCCCTCCACTTT. It translates to CASSFTQNSPLHF.

About this clonotype itself: One end of the junction does not line up with germline, which may come from a read error. The gene calls are TRBV7-7 and TRBJ2-3, with a possible D match to TRBD2 (7 bases). The CDR3 sequence is 14 residues long. Germline CDR1 reads SSHAT; CDR2 reads FNYEAQ (reference sequence). The CDR3, as DNA: TGTGCTAGCAGCCGAGGGGGGGCGGTAGATACGCAGTATTTT. Translated: CASSRGGAVDTQYF.

This clonotype was detected a few times. The CDR3 loop is CASKAGTLYTGELFF. In DNA form, the CDR3 reads TGTGCCAGCAAAGCGGGAACATTATACACCGGGGAGCTGTTTTTT. This chain joins TRBV7-2 and TRBJ2-2; 7 bases align to TRBD2. This CDR3 comprises 15 residues. V gave up 7 bases and J gave up 3 bases; unmatched junction bases: 8. The germline gives CDR1 SGHTA, CDR2 FQGNSA.

This clonotype has at least ten counts. The chain is built from TRBV5-1 and TRBJ2-2, with no clear D. Deletions cut 0 bases from V and 6 bases from J, with 9 bases between. Germline lookup yields CDR1 SGHRS and CDR2 YFSETQ. The CDR3 is made up of 14 amino acids. Written as DNA, the CDR3 is TGCGCCAGCAGCTTGGGAGGTTCCGCCGGGGAGCTGTTTTTT. Its translation: CASSLGGSAGELFF.